The clone carrying this T cell receptor (beta chain) was picked up one time. Here immunoSEQ multiplex PCR was the method, and the copy in TCRdb shows in-frame clones only, minus some. The data hold 100,000 to 150,000 clones, with more than 80% observed a single time. The source of the sample is a study of control samples from healthy donors and cancer patients. This TCR came from a young man in good health. Sequenced: blood.

CDR3 sequence (DNA): TGTGCCAGCAGCATCGCCGGGACAGGGGGTGGAAACACCATATATTTT. This sequence encodes CASSIAGTGGGNTIYF. The rearrangement links TRBV13 to TRBJ1-3; 11 nucleotides align to TRBD1. The germline V gene has CDR1 PRHDT and CDR2 FYEKMQ (reference sequence). V was pared by 5 bases and J by 3 bases, with 6 bases of the junction left unmatched. The CDR3 totals 16 residues.